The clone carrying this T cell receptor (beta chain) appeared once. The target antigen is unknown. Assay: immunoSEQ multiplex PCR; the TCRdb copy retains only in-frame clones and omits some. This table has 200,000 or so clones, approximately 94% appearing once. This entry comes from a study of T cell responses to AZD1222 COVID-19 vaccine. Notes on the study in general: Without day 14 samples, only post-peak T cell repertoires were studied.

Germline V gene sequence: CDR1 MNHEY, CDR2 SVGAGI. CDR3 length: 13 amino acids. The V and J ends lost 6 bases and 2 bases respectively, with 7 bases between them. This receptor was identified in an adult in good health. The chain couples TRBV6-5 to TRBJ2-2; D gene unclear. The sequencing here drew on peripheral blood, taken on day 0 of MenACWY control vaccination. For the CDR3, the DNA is TGTGCCAGCAGCCCGGTCAACACCGGGGAGCTGTTTTTT. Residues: CASSPVNTGELFF.